This T cell receptor beta chain was recorded in a study of T-cell reconstitution after alpha-beta-depleted transplantation in children. Germline V lookup: CDR1 MNHEY, CDR2 SVGAGI. V shed 7 bases and J 4 bases; nucleotides not matched to a gene: 6. The CDR3 consists of 14 residues. Study-wide results and caveats: At the one-year point after transplant, T-cell counts and TCRbeta diversity were found to come mostly from T cells that had been newly produced. Some patients showed high day-60 TCRbeta diversity, which derived from surviving recipient T cells and thymic progenitors. Reportedly, only several hundred clones from non-depleted graft cells drove alpha-beta T-cell counts at about two months.

Researchers prepared the TCRbeta library using unique molecular identifiers, the study reports. TCRdb recomputed calls from the PCR reads with MiXCR, one row per CDR3 protein. The table includes approximately 400,000 distinct CDR3 sequences, about a sixth detected once. As regards this clonotype: The antigen remains unidentified.

The sequence came from a boy under two years old who had a stem cell transplant for Wiskott-Aldrich syndrome, so the T cells may come from the graft donor. The V call is TRBV6-5, the J call TRBJ2-3, with 9 bases lining up with TRBD2. The sample consisted of PBMCs, mostly from graft donor cells, taken 360 days after TCRalphabeta/CD19-depleted stem cell transplant. Here the CDR3 reads CASTLAGEADTQYF. Here the CDR3 DNA reads TGTGCCAGCACCTTAGCGGGAGAGGCAGATACGCAGTATTTT.